The T cell receptor (beta chain) described here comes from a study of T cell responses to AZD1222 COVID-19 vaccine. V gave up 5 bases and J gave up 5 bases; unmatched junction bases: 5. The CDR3 loop spans 14 amino acids. Germline values: CDR1 KGHSH, CDR2 LQKENI. Worth noting for this clone: What it binds is not known.

Study-level findings and limits: A reported finding is that nearly half of spike-specific TCRs target unmutated variant regions. Clonal diversity was possibly underestimated, and white British individuals and females predominated among donors. Receipt of two AZD1222 doses was followed by a rise in Spike-specific TCR breadth and depth.

Sequencing was performed with immunoSEQ multiplex PCR; in TCRdb, only in-frame clones are kept and a portion is missing. The table has 95,000 to 150,000 clones, roughly 92% seen once. V and J are TRBV18 and TRBJ1-4; 7 bases line up with TRBD1. This TCR was sampled from an adult in good health. Sequences were derived from peripheral blood, sampled on day 0 of AZD1222 vaccination. CDR3 bases: TGTGCCAGCTCATGGACAGGAGGGAATGAAAAACTGTTTTTT. Translated, it gives CASSWTGGNEKLFF.